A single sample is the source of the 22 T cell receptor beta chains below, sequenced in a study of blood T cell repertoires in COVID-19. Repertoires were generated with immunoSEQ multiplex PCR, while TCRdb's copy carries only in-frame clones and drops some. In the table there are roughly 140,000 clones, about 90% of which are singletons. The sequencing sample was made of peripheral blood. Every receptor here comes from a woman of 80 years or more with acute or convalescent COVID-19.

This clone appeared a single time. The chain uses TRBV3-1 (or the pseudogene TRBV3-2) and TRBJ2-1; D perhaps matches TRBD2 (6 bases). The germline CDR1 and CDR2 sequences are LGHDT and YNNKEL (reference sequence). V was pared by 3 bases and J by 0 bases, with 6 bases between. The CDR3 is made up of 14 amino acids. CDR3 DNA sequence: TGTGCCAGCAGCCAGCGGGGCTCCTACAATGAGCAGTTCTTC. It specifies CASSQRGSYNEQFF.

The CDR3 loop is CASTRTGVGYNEQFF. Here the CDR3 DNA reads TGTGCCAGTACCAGAACAGGGGTTGGGTACAATGAGCAGTTCTTC. V is TRBV19 and J is TRBJ2-1; 7 bases line up with TRBD1. This CDR3 region has 15 residues. V shed 7 bases, J shed 4 bases, and the junction held 10 bases outside the gene matches. Germline V lookup: CDR1 LNHDA, CDR2 SQIVND (reference sequence).

The CDR3 region is CASMTGRETQYF. CDR3 nucleotide sequence: TGTGCCTCCATGACAGGGAGGGAGACCCAGTACTTC. V usage is TRBV30 and J usage is TRBJ2-5, with a tentative D call TRBD1 (7 bases). Germline V lookup: CDR1 GTSNPN, CDR2 SVGIG (reference sequence). The CDR3 covers 12 residues. The V end was cut by 7 bases, the J end by 5 bases, with 14 bases between.

CDR3 DNA sequence: TGTGCCAGCAGTTTAGTGGCTTCACAGGAAAAACTGTTTTTT. Protein product: CASSLVASQEKLFF. This rearrangement joins TRBV27 to TRBJ1-4; D remains unclear. The CDR3 runs to 14 residues. Trimming cost V 2 bases and J 8 bases, with 12 bases left between them. Germline V gene data show CDR1 as MNHEY and CDR2 as SMNVEV (reference sequence).

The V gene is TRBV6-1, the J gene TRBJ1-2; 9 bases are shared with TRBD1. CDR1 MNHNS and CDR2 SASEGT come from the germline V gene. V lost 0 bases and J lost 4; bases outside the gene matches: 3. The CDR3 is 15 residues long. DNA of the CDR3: TGTGCCAGCAGTGAAGCCGGGGGACAGGGCTATGGCTACACCTTC. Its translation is CASSEAGGQGYGYTF.

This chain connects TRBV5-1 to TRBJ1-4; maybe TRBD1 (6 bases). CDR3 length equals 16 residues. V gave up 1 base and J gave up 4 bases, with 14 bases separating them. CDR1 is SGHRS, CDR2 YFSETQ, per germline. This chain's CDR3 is CASSLKWGQHNEKLFF. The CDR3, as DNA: TGCGCCAGCAGCTTGAAATGGGGGCAGCATAATGAAAAACTGTTTTTT. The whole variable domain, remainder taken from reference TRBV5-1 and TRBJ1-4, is KAGVTQTPRYLIKTRGQQVTLSCSPISGHRSVSWYQQTPGQGLQFLFEYFSETQRNKGNFPGRFSGRQFSNSRSEMNVSTLELGDSALYLCASSLKWGQHNEKLFFGSGTQLSVL.

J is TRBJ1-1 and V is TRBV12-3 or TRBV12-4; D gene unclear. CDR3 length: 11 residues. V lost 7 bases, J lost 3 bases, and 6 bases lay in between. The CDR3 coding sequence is TGTGCCAGCACCTTTGACACTGAAGCTTTCTTT. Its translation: CASTFDTEAFF.

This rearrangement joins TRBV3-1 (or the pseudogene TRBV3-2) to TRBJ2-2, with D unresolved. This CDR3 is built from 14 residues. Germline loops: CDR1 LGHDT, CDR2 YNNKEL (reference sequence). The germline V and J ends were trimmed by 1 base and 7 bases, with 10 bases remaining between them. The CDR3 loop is CASSQAERGGELFF. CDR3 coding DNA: TGTGCCAGCAGCCAAGCGGAGCGTGGCGGGGAGCTGTTTTTT.

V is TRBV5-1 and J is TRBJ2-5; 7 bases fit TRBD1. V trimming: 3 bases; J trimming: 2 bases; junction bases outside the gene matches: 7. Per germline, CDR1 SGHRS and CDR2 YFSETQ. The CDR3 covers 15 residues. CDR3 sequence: CASSYSGGVQETQYF. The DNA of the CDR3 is TGCGCCAGCAGCTACTCAGGGGGTGTGCAAGAGACCCAGTACTTC.

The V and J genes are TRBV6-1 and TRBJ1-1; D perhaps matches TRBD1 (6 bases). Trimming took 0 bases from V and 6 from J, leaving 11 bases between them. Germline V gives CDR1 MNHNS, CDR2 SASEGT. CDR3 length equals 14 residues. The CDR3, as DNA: TGTGCCAGCAGTGAAGCCTTCACAGGGCCTGAAGCTTTCTTT. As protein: CASSEAFTGPEAFF.

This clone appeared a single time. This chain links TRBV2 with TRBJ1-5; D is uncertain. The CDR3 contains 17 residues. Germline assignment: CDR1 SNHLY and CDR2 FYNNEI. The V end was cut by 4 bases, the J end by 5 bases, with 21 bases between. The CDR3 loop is CASSGGDGPFRHQPQHF. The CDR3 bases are TGTGCCAGCAGTGGGGGAGACGGCCCTTTCAGGCATCAGCCCCAGCATTTT.

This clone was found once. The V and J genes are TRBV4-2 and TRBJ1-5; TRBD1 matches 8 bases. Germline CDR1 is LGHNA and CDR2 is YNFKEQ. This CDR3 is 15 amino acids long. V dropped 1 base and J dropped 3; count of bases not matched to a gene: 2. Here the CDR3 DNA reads TGTGCCAGCAGCCAAGGACAGGGGCTCAATCAGCCCCAGCATTTT. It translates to CASSQGQGLNQPQHF.

CDR3 sequence: CASSLRGGYYGYTF. The CDR3 nucleotides read TGTGCCAGCAGCTTACGGGGAGGGTACTATGGCTACACCTTC. The rearrangement uses TRBV5-4 and TRBJ1-2; no reliable D call. The V and J ends lost 2 bases and 3 bases respectively, with 11 bases between them. CDR3 length equals 14 residues. CDR1 SGHNT and CDR2 YYREEE come from the germline V gene (reference sequence).

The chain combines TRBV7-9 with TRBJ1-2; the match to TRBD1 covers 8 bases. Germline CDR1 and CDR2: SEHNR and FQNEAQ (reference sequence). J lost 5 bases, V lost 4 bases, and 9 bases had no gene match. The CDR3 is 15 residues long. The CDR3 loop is CASSSTGTGTYGYTF. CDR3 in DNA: TGTGCCAGCAGCTCGACCGGGACAGGAACGTATGGCTACACCTTC.

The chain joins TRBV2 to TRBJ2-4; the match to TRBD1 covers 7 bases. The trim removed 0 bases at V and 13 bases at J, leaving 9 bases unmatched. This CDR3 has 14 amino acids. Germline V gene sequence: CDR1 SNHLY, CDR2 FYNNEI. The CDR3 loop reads CASSEATRDSPQYF. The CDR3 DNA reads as TGTGCCAGCAGTGAAGCGACCAGGGACAGCCCCCAGTACTTC. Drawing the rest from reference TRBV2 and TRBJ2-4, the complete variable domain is EPEVTQTPSHQVTQMGQEVILRCVPISNHLYFYWYRQILGQKVEFLVSFYNNEISEKSEIFDDQFSVERPDGSNFTLKIRSTKLEDSAMYFCASSEATRDSPQYFGAGTRLSVL.

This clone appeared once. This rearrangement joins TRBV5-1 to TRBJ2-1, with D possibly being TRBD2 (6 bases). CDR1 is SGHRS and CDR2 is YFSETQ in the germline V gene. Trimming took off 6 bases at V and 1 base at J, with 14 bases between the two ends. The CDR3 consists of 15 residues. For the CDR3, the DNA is TGCGCCAGCACCCCCTCGGGGGAGTCCTACAATGAGCAGTTCTTC. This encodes CASTPSGESYNEQFF.

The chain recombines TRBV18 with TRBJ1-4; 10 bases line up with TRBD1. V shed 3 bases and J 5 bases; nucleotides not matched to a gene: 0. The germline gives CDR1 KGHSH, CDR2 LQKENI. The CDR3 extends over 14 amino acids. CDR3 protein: CASSPTGGNEKLFF. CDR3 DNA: TGTGCCAGCTCACCGACAGGGGGCAATGAAAAACTGTTTTTT. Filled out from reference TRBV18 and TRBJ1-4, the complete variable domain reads NAGVMQNPRHLVRRRGQEARLRCSPMKGHSHVYWYRQLPEEGLKFMVYLQKENIIDESGMPKERFSAEFPKEGPSILRIQQVVRGDSAAYFCASSPTGGNEKLFFGSGTQLSVL.

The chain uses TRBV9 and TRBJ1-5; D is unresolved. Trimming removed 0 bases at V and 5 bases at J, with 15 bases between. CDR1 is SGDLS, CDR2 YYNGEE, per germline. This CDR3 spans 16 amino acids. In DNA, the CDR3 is TGTGCCAGCAGCGTAGGGAACAGCCTAGCGGATCAGCCCCAGCATTTT. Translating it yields CASSVGNSLADQPQHF. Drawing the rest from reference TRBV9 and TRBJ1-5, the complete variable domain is DSGVTQTPKHLITATGQRVTLRCSPRSGDLSVYWYQQSLDQGLQFLIQYYNGEERAKGNILERFSAQQFPDLHSELNLSSLELGDSALYFCASSVGNSLADQPQHFGDGTRLSIL.

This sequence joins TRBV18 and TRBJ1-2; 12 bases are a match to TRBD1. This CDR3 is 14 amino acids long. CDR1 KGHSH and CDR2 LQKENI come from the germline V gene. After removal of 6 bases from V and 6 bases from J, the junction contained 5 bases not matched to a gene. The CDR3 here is CASSRGQGADGYTF. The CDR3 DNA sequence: TGTGCCAGCTCGCGGGGACAGGGGGCAGATGGCTACACCTTC.

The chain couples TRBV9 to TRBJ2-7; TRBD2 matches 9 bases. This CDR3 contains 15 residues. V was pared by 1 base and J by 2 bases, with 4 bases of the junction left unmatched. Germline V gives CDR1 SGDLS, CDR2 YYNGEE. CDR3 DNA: TGTGCCAGCAGCGTAAGCGGGGGGCCCACCTACGAGCAGTACTTC. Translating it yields CASSVSGGPTYEQYF.

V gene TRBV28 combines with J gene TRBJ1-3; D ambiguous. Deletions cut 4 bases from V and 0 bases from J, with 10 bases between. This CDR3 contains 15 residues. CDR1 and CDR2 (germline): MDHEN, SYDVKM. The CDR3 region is CASSYVGNSGNTIYF. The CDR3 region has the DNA TGTGCCAGCAGTTACGTCGGGAACTCTGGAAACACCATATATTTT.

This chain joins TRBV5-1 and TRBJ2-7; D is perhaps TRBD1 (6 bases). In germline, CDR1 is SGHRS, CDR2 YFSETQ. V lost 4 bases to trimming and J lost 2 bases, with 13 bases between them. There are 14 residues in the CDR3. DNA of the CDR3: TGCGCCAGCAGCATCGGACAGAGGGCCTACGAGCAGTACTTC. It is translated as CASSIGQRAYEQYF.